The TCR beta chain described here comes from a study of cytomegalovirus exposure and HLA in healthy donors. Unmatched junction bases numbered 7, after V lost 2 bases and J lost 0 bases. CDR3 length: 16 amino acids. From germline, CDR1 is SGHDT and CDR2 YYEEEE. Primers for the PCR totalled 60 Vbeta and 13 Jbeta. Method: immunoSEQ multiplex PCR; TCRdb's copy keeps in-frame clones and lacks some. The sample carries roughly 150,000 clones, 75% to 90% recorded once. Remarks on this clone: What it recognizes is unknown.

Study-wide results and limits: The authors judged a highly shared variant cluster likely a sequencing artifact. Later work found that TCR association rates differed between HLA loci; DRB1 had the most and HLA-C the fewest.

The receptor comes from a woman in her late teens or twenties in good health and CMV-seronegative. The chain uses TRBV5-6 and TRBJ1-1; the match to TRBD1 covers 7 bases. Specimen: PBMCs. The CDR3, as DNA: TGTGCCAGCAGCTTATTAGGGGGCCTTATGAACACTGAAGCTTTCTTT. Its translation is CASSLLGGLMNTEAFF. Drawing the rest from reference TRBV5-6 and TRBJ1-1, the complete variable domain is DAGVTQSPTHLIKTRGQQVTLRCSPKSGHDTVSWYQQALGQGPQFIFQYYEEEERQRGNFPDRFSGHQFPNYSSELNVNALLLGDSALYLCASSLLGGLMNTEAFFGQGTRLTVV.